Shown below are 11 T cell receptor beta chains from a single sample sequenced in a study of identical twins. TCRdb itself ran the 5' RACE reads through MiXCR, one entry per CDR3 protein. Among fewer than 250,000 distinct CDR3 sequences listed, roughly 15% were seen once. These same data were also listed under a study on T cells expressing NK-cell markers.

Sequencing was done on a sample of CD8+ T cells sorted from blood. The source of these receptors is a woman younger than 35 in good health.

The V and J genes are TRBV27 and TRBJ2-5; 11 bases are shared with TRBD2. Germline V gene sequence: CDR1 MNHEY, CDR2 SMNVEV (reference sequence). CDR3 size: 15 residues. The J segment lost 6 bases and the V segment lost 3 bases, leaving 6 bases of the junction unmatched. CDR3 region: CASSLTSGTLQTQYF. The DNA for the CDR3 is TGTGCCAGCAGTTTGACTAGCGGGACGTTGCAGACCCAGTACTTC.

This clonotype was picked up a small number of times. This chain uses TRBV4-2 with TRBJ1-5; perhaps TRBD1 as D (5 bases). Trimming shortened V by 0 bases and J by 3 bases, and 9 bases separated the two germline ends. This CDR3 is built from 15 residues. Per the germline V gene, CDR1 is LGHNA and CDR2 is YNFKEQ. The CDR3 DNA sequence: TGTGCCAGCAGCCAAGATGGGGGGTACAATCAGCCCCAGCATTTT. It translates to CASSQDGGYNQPQHF.

V gene TRBV3-1 combines with J gene TRBJ2-2; 9 bases match TRBD2. The junction had 9 bases not matched to a gene; V was cut back by 6 bases and J by 1 base. The V gene's germline CDR1 is LGHDT and CDR2 YNNKEL (reference sequence). This CDR3 region has 17 residues. Here the CDR3 reads CASSPTQLAGNTGELFF. For the CDR3, the DNA is TGTGCCAGCAGTCCCACTCAACTAGCGGGGAACACCGGGGAGCTGTTTTTT.

This clonotype was recorded at least ten times. The chain has TRBV5-5 and TRBJ1-1; tentative D call: TRBD1 (5 bases). CDR3 size: 15 residues. Deletions cut 2 bases from V and 5 bases from J, with 16 bases between. Germline values: CDR1 SGHKS, CDR2 YYEKEE (reference sequence). The CDR3 region has the DNA TGTGCCAGCAGCTTCCATCGGGGTGAGGGGACTGAAGCTTTCTTT. This gives the protein CASSFHRGEGTEAFF.

The chain employs TRBV27 and TRBJ2-7; 12 bases line up with TRBD2. V was clipped by 6 bases and J by 1 base; unmatched bases: 7. CDR1 MNHEY and CDR2 SMNVEV come from the germline V gene (reference sequence). The CDR3 is 16 amino acids. The CDR3 protein is CASSLILAGGSYEQYF. The CDR3 bases are TGTGCCAGCAGCTTGATACTAGCGGGGGGTTCCTACGAGCAGTACTTC.

This chain links TRBV30 with TRBJ2-3, with TRBD2 as a possible D gene (5 bases). Germline V gives CDR1 GTSNPN, CDR2 SVGIG (reference sequence). The V end lost 0 bases, the J end lost 1 base, and 11 bases lay between the germline ends. The CDR3 extends over 15 amino acids. The CDR3 sequence is CAWSVEDSRTDTQYF. CDR3 nucleotides: TGTGCCTGGAGTGTAGAGGACTCCCGCACAGATACGCAGTATTTT.

In this sample, this clonotype turned up many times. In DNA form, the CDR3 reads TGTGCCAGCAGCCTACCCCCCACTAGCGGGGGATCATACAATGAGCAGTTCTTC. Translating it yields CASSLPPTSGGSYNEQFF. The rearrangement uses TRBV9 and TRBJ2-1; 11 bases align to TRBD2. From germline, CDR1 is SGDLS and CDR2 YYNGEE. This CDR3 spans 18 amino acids. The J segment lost 4 bases and the V segment lost 4 bases, leaving 13 bases of the junction unmatched.

Turning to this clonotype: At one end, the junction sequence differs from germline, possibly due to a read error. J is TRBJ2-1 and V is TRBV7-7; D is ambiguous. The germline gives CDR1 SSHAT, CDR2 FNYEAQ (reference sequence). The CDR3 is 15 amino acids. The CDR3 region is CASSSGRDSSNEQFF. The CDR3 nucleotides are TGTGCTAGCAGCTCTGGTAGGGATTCCAGCAATGAGCAGTTCTTC.

This clonotype was seen a few times. This sequence joins TRBV5-1 and TRBJ2-7, with 9 bases matching TRBD1. The trim removed 4 bases at V and 4 bases at J, leaving 6 bases unmatched. The CDR3 has 14 amino acids. The germline V gene encodes CDR1 SGHRS and CDR2 YFSETQ. The CDR3 reads CASSPGTGKYEQYF. The CDR3 nucleotides read TGCGCCAGCAGCCCCGGGACAGGGAAGTACGAGCAGTACTTC. Supplemented by reference TRBV5-1 and TRBJ2-7, the full variable domain reads KAGVTQTPRYLIKTRGQQVTLSCSPISGHRSVSWYQQTPGQGLQFLFEYFSETQRNKGNFPGRFSGRQFSNSRSEMNVSTLELGDSALYLCASSPGTGKYEQYFGPGTRLTVT.

There are many counts of this clonotype. Here the CDR3 reads CASSVAGGNNEQFF. The CDR3 DNA sequence: TGTGCCAGCAGCGTAGCGGGAGGTAACAATGAGCAGTTCTTC. This sequence joins TRBV9 and TRBJ2-1; 7 bases line up with TRBD2. The V gene's germline CDR1 is SGDLS and CDR2 YYNGEE. This CDR3 has 14 amino acids. V dropped 0 bases and J dropped 5; count of bases not matched to a gene: 2.

Remarks on this clonotype: At one end the junction does not follow the germline gene, possibly because of a read error. The chain uses TRBV6-4 and TRBJ2-1; D remains unclear. This CDR3 spans 13 amino acids. In germline, CDR1 is MRHNA, CDR2 SNTAGT. Here the CDR3 DNA reads TGTGCCAGCAGTGACTCGGTCTACCATGAGCAGTTCTTC. Protein sequence: CASSDSVYHEQFF.